This TCR beta chain is drawn from a study of blood T cell repertoires in COVID-19. The overall study: Material from acute and convalescent COVID-19 was sourced from the United States, Italy and Spain. Sources were T cells, B-cell-depleted T cells, or PBMCs; the material itself was cDNA or gDNA.

The data were produced by immunoSEQ multiplex PCR, yet TCRdb's version contains in-frame clones alone and is incomplete. The sample includes more than 300,000 clones, roughly 86% seen only once; the top ten take under 2%. The source material was peripheral blood. This sequence was found in a woman aged 50 to 60 with acute or convalescent COVID-19.

The CDR3 sequence: CASGNRGGDRTGELFF. The CDR3 nucleotides read TGTGCTAGTGGCAACCGAGGGGGGGACCGTACCGGGGAGCTGTTTTTT. V gene TRBV12-5 combines with J gene TRBJ2-2; tentative D call: TRBD2 (7 bases). This CDR3 is 16 amino acids long. Looked up from germline, CDR1 is LGHNT and CDR2 is FRNRAP. V was pared by 6 bases and J by 5 bases, with 19 bases between.